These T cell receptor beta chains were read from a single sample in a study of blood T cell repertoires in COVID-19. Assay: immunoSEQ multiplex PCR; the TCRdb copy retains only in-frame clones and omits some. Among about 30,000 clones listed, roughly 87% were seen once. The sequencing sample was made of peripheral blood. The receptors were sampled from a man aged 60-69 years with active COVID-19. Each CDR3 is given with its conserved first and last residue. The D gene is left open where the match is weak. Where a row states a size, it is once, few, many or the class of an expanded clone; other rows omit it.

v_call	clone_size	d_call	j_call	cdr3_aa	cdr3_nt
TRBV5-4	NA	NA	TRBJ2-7	CASSHGGLSSYEQYF	TGTGCCAGCAGTCACGGGGGTCTGAGCTCCTACGAGCAGTACTTC
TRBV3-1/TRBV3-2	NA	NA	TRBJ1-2	CASSQGTENYGYTF	TGTGCCAGCAGCCAAGGGACAGAGAACTATGGCTACACCTTC
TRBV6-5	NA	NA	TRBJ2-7	CASSEMGSSYEQYF	TGTGCCAGCAGCGAGATGGGGAGCTCCTACGAGCAGTACTTC
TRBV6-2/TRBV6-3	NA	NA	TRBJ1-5	CASSYGGTSNQPQHF	TGTGCCAGCAGTTACGGGGGGACGAGCAATCAGCCCCAGCATTTT
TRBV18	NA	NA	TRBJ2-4	CASSPLAGKKNIQYF	TGTGCCAGCTCACCACTGGCGGGAAAGAAAAACATTCAGTACTTC
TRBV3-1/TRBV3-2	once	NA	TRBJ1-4	CASSHRQANEKLFF	TGTGCCAGCAGCCACAGGCAGGCTAATGAAAAACTGTTTTTT
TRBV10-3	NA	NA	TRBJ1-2	CANYGGYGYTF	TGTGCCAACTACGGAGGCTATGGCTACACCTTC
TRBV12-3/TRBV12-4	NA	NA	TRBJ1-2	CASRGALEYGYTF	TGTGCCAGCAGGGGGGCCCTAGAATATGGCTACACCTTC
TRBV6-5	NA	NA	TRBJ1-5	CASSSGISQPQHF	TGTGCCAGCAGCTCAGGGATAAGTCAGCCCCAGCATTTT
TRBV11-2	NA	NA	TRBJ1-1	CASSLAVRGNTEAFF	TGTGCCAGCAGCCTAGCGGTCAGGGGTAACACTGAAGCTTTCTTT
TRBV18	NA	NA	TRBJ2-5	CASSQTSQETQYF	TGTGCCAGCTCACAAACTAGTCAAGAGACCCAGTACTTC
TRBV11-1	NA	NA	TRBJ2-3	CASSARTASTDTQYF	TGTGCCAGCAGCGCCCGGACAGCTAGCACAGATACGCAGTATTTT
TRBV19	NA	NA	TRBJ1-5	CASSPGTLLYSNQPQHF	TGTGCCAGTAGTCCGGGGACACTACTTTATAGCAATCAGCCCCAGCATTTT
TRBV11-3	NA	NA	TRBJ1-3	CASSRTRVHTIYF	TGTGCCAGCAGCCGAACCCGGGTACACACCATATATTTT
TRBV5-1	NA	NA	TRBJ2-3	CASSLEQGWDTQYF	TGCGCCAGCAGCTTGGAACAGGGATGGGATACGCAGTATTTT
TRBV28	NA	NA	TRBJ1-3	CASSFLGGGPSGNTIYF	TGTGCCAGCAGTTTCTTGGGGGGAGGTCCCTCTGGAAACACCATATATTTT
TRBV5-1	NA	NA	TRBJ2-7	CASSPGQSYEQYF	TGCGCCAGCAGCCCTGGACAGAGTTACGAGCAGTACTTC
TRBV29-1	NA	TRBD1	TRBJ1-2	CSVGTGFGGYTF	TGCAGCGTGGGGACAGGGTTTGGTGGCTACACCTTC
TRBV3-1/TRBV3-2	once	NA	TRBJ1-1	CASSQDWRYTEAFF	TGTGCCAGCAGCCAAGATTGGCGGTACACTGAAGCTTTCTTT
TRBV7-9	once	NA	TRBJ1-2	CASLEETYGYTF	TGTGCCAGCCTAGAGGAGACCTATGGCTACACCTTC
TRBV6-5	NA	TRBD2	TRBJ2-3	CASRDWDYTDTQYF	TGTGCCAGCAGGGATTGGGACTACACAGATACGCAGTATTTT
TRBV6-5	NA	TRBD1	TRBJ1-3	CASSRGQLARNTIYF	TGTGCCAGCAGTCGGGGACAGCTAGCACGAAACACCATATATTTT
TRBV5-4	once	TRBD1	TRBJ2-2	CASSPTGGASGELFF	TGTGCCAGCAGCCCGACAGGGGGCGCTTCCGGGGAGCTGTTTTTT
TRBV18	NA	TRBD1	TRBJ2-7	CASSFGTGEAYEQYF	TGTGCCAGCTCATTCGGGACAGGGGAGGCCTACGAGCAGTACTTC
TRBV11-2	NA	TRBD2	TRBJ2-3	CASSDSGGLTDTQYF	TGTGCCAGCAGCGATAGCGGGGGGCTCACAGATACGCAGTATTTT
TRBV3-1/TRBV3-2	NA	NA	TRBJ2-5	CASSQARGTQYF	TGTGCCAGCAGCCAAGCCCGCGGGACCCAGTACTTC
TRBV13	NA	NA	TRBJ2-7	CASSLGGGYEQYF	TGTGCCAGCAGCTTAGGTGGCGGTTACGAGCAGTACTTC
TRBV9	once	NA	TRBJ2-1	CASSVEGFGRGEQFF	TGTGCCAGCAGCGTAGAGGGGTTCGGGCGGGGTGAGCAGTTCTTC
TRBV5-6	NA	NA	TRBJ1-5	CASSLAGRGRNQPQHF	TGTGCCAGCAGCTTGGCCGGCCGCGGGCGCAATCAGCCCCAGCATTTT
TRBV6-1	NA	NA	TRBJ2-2	CASSEIQESGELFF	TGTGCCAGCAGTGAAATACAGGAGTCCGGGGAGCTGTTTTTT
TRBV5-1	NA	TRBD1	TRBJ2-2	CASSLGRTGSTGELFF	TGCGCCAGCAGCTTGGGGAGGACAGGGTCCACCGGGGAGCTGTTTTTT
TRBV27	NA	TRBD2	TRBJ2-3	CASSLSPSGGAQDTQYF	TGTGCCAGCAGTTTATCACCTAGCGGGGGGGCCCAAGATACGCAGTATTTT
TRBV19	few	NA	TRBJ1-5	CASSVTRSNQPQHF	TGTGCCAGTAGTGTGACTAGGAGCAATCAGCCCCAGCATTTT
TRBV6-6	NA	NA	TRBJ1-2	CASSRDYPPSGYTF	TGTGCCAGCAGCCGGGACTATCCCCCTTCTGGCTACACCTTC
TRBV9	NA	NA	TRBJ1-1	CASSVVTGGTEAFF	TGTGCCAGCAGCGTAGTAACAGGAGGGACTGAAGCTTTCTTT
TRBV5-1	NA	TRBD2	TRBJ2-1	CASSLGLAGLYNEQFF	TGCGCCAGCAGCCTAGGGCTAGCGGGGCTATACAATGAGCAGTTCTTC
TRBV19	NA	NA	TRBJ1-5	CASSIVGGSNQPQHF	TGTGCCAGTAGTATAGTAGGGGGTAGCAATCAGCCCCAGCATTTT
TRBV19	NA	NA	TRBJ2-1	CAVGDSYNEQFF	TGTGCCGTAGGGGACTCCTACAATGAGCAGTTCTTC
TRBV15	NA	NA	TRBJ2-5	CATSRHKGEGKTQYF	TGTGCCACCAGCAGACATAAGGGGGAGGGGAAGACCCAGTACTTC
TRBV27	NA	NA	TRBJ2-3	CASSPFGGYGDDTQYF	TGTGCCAGCAGCCCCTTTGGGGGGTATGGTGATGATACGCAGTATTTT
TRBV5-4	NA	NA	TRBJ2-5	CASSLFRDQETQYF	TGTGCCAGCAGCTTGTTCAGGGACCAAGAGACCCAGTACTTC
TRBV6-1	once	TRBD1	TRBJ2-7	CASSEHPGGNEQYF	TGTGCCAGCAGTGAACATCCAGGGGGCAACGAGCAGTACTTC
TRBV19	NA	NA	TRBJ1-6	CASHGSPGALNSPLHF	TGTGCCAGCCACGGGAGCCCCGGAGCTCTGAATTCACCCCTCCACTTT
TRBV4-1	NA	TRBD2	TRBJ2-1	CASSLGAGGREQFF	TGCGCCAGCAGCCTGGGGGCGGGGGGTAGGGAGCAGTTCTTC
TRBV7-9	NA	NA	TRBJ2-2	CASSILESGELFF	TGTGCCAGCAGCATACTAGAATCCGGGGAGCTGTTTTTT
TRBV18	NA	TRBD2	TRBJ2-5	CASSETSGGLETQYF	TGTGCCAGCTCAGAGACTAGCGGGGGGCTGGAGACCCAGTACTTC
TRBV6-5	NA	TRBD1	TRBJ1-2	CASRNAGGEGYGYTF	TGTGCCAGTAGGAACGCAGGGGGCGAAGGCTATGGCTACACCTTC
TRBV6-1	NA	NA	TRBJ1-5	CASSEGPGNRWPQHF	TGTGCCAGCAGTGAAGGGCCCGGGAACCGTTGGCCCCAGCATTTT
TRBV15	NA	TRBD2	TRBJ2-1	CATSRGAGGYNEQFF	TGTGCCACCAGCAGAGGAGCGGGGGGGTACAATGAGCAGTTCTTC
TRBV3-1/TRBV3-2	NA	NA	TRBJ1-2	CASSQDPDRLKNGYTF	TGTGCCAGCAGCCAAGATCCTGACAGGTTGAAAAATGGCTACACCTTC